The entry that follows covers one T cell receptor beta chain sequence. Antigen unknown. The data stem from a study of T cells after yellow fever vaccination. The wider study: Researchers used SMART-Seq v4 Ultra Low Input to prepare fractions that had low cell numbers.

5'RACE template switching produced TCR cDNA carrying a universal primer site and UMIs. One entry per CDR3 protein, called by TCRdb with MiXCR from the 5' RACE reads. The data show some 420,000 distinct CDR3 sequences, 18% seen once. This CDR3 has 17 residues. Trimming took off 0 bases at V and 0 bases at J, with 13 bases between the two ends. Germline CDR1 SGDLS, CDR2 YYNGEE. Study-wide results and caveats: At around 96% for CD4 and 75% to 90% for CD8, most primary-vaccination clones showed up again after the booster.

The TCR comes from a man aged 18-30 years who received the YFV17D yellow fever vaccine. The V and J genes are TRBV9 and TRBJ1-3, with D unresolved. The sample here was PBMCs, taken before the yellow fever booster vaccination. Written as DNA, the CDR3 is TGTGCCAGCAGCGTAGGGCTAACAGCGATCTCTGGAAACACCATATATTTT. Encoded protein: CASSVGLTAISGNTIYF. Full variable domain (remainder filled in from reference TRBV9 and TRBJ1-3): DSGVTQTPKHLITATGQRVTLRCSPRSGDLSVYWYQQSLDQGLQFLIQYYNGEERAKGNILERFSAQQFPDLHSELNLSSLELGDSALYFCASSVGLTAISGNTIYFGEGSWLTVV.